The clone carrying this T cell receptor beta chain was counted a few times. These data belong to a study of blood T cell repertoires in COVID-19. Across the study: The United States, Italy and Spain provided the acute and convalescent COVID-19 samples. The cDNA or gDNA used as material had been derived from T cells, B-cell-depleted T cells, or PBMCs.

Original processing notes: Amplification with reference gene primers provided the estimates of nucleated cell counts. The data were produced by immunoSEQ multiplex PCR, yet TCRdb's version contains in-frame clones alone and is incomplete. V and J calls and clone size are those listed in that table; D and trimming were worked out from the DNA. Of fewer than 120,000 clones in the sample, 60% to 80% were seen once. This CDR3 has 16 residues. From germline, CDR1 is MRHNA and CDR2 SNTAGT. V was trimmed by 2 bases and J by 0 bases, leaving 11 bases between them. This chain connects TRBV6-4 to TRBJ1-5; no firm D call. This clonotype was obtained from a woman of 80 years or more with active or convalescent COVID-19. Material for sequencing was peripheral blood. CDR3 DNA sequence: TGTGCCAGCAGTGACGCTACAGAGTATAGCAATCAGCCCCAGCATTTT. It is translated as CASSDATEYSNQPQHF.